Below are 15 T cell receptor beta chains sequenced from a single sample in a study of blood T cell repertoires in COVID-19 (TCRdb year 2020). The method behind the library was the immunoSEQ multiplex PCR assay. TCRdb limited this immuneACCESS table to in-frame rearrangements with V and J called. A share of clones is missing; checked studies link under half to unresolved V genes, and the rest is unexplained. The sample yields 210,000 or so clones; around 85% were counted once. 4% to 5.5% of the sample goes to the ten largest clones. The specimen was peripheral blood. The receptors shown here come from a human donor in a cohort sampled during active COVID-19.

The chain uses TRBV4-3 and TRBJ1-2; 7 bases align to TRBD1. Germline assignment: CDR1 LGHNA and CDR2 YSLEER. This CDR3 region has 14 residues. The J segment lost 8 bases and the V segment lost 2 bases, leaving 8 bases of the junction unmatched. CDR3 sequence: CASSQRQGSGGYTF. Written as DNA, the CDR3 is TGCGCCAGCAGCCAAAGACAGGGCTCGGGCGGCTACACCTTC.

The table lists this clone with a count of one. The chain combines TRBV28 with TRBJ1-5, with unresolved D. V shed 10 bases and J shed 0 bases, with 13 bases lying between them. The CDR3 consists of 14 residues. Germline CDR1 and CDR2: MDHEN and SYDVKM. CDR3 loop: CATLEPYSNQPQHF. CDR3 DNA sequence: TGTGCCACCCTCGAGCCTTATAGCAATCAGCCCCAGCATTTT.

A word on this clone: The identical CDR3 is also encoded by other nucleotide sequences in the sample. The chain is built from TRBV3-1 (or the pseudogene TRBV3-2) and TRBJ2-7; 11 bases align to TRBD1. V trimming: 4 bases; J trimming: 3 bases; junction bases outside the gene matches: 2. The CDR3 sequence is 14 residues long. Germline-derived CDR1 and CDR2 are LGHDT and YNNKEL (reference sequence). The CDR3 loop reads CASSPGTGGYEQYF. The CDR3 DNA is TGTGCCAGCAGCCCCGGGACAGGGGGCTACGAGCAGTACTTC.

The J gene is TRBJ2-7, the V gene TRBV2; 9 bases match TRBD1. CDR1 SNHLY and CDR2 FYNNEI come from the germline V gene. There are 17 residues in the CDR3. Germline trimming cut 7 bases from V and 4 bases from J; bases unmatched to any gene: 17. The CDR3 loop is CASTYPISGQGLYEQYF. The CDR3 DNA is TGTGCCAGCACATACCCGATTTCGGGACAGGGCCTATACGAGCAGTACTTC.

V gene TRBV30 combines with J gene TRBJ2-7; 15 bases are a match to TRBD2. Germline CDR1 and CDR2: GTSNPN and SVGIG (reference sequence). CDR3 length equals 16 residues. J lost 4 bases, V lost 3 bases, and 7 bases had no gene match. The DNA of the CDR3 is TGTGCCTGGAGCCCCCCCGGGACTAGCGGGAGGTACGAGCAGTACTTC. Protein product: CAWSPPGTSGRYEQYF.

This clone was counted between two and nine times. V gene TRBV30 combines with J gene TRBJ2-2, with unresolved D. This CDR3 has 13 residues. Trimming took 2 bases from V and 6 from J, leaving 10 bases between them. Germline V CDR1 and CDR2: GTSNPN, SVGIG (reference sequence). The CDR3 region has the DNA TGTGCCTGGAGTCCCCCGGAGCCCGGGGAGCTGTTTTTT. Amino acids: CAWSPPEPGELFF.

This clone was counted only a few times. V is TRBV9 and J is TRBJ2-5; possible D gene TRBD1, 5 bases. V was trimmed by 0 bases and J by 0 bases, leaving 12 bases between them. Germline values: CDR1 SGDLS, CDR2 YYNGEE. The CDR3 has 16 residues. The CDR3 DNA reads TGTGCCAGCAGCGTAGGAAGGAAGGGGTACCAAGAGACCCAGTACTTC. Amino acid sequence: CASSVGRKGYQETQYF.

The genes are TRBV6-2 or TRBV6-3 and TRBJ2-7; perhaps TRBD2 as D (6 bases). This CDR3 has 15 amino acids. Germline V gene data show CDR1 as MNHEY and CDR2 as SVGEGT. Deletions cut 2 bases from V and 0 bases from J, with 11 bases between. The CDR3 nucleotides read TGTGCCAGCAGTTACCTGGCGGGAACCTCCTACGAGCAGTACTTC. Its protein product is CASSYLAGTSYEQYF.

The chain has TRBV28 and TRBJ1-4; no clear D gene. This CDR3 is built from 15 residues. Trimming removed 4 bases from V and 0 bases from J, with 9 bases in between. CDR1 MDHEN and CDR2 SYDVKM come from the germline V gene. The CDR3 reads CASSSLSATNEKLFF. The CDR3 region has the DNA TGTGCCAGCAGTTCCCTCAGTGCAACTAATGAAAAACTGTTTTTT.

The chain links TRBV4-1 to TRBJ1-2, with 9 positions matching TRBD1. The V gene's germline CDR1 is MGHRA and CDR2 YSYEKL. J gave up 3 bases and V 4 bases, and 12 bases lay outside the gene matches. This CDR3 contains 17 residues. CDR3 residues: CASSPGTGSRGDYGYTF. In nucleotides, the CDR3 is TGCGCCAGCAGCCCAGGGACAGGGAGTAGAGGGGACTATGGCTACACCTTC.

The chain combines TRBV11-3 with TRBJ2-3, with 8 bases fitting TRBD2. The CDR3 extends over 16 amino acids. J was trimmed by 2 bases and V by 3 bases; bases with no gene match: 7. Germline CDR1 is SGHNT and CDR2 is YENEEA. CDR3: CASSLRTSGYTDTQYF. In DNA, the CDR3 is TGTGCCAGCAGCTTGCGTACTAGCGGTTACACAGATACGCAGTATTTT. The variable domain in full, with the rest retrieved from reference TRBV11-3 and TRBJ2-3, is EAGVVQSPRYKIIEKKQPVAFWCNPISGHNTLYWYLQNLGQGPELLIRYENEEAVDDSQLPKDRFSAERLKGVDSTLKIQPAELGDSAVYLCASSLRTSGYTDTQYFGPGTRLTVL.

The CDR3, as DNA: TGTGCCAGCTCCACCAGACGGCAGGGGGCCCTCGGGGACGAGCAGTACTTC. It specifies CASSTRRQGALGDEQYF. This chain joins TRBV18 and TRBJ2-7, with TRBD1 identical over 8 bases. The CDR3 length is 17 residues. The V gene's germline CDR1 is KGHSH and CDR2 LQKENI. J was trimmed by 5 bases and V by 6 bases; bases with no gene match: 18.

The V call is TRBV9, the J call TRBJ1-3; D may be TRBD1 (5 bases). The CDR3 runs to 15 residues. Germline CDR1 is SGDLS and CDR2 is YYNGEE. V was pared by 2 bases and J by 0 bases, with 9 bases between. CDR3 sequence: CASSVGANSGNTIYF. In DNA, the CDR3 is TGTGCCAGCAGCGTTGGGGCCAACTCTGGAAACACCATATATTTT.

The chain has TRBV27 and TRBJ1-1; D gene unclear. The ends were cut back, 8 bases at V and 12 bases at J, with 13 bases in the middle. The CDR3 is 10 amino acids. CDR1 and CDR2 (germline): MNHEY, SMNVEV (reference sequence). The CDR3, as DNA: TGTGCCAGCGGATTCCCTAGTACTTTCTTT. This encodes CASGFPSTFF.

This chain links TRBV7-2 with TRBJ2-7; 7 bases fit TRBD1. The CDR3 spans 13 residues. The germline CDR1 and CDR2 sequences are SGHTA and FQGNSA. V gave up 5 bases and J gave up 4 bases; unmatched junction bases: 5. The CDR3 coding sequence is TGTGCCAGCAGCGACAGGGCGCGGTACGAGCAGTACTTC. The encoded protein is CASSDRARYEQYF.